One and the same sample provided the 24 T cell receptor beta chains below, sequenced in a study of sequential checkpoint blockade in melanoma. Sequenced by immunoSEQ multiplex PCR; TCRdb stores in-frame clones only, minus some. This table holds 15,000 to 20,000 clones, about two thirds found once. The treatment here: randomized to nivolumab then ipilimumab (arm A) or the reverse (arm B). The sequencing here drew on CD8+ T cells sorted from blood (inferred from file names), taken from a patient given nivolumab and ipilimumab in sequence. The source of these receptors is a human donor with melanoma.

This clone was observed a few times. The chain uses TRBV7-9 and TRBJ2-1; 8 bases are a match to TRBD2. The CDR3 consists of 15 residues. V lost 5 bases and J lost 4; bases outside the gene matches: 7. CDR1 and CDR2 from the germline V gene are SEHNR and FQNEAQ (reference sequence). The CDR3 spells CASSPGSGAYNEQFF. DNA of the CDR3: TGTGCCAGCAGCCCGGGTAGCGGGGCATACAATGAGCAGTTCTTC.

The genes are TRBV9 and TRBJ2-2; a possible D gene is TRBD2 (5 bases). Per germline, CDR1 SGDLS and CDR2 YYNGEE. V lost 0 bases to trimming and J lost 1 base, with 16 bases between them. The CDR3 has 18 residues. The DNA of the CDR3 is TGTGCCAGCAGCGTAGCTGTTAGGACTGGGAAGAACACCGGGGAGCTGTTTTTT. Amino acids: CASSVAVRTGKNTGELFF.

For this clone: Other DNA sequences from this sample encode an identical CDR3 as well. Here the CDR3 reads CASSPTSGGTGELFF. CDR3 bases: TGCGCCAGCAGCCCGACTAGCGGGGGAACCGGGGAGCTGTTTTTT. The chain employs TRBV5-1 and TRBJ2-2, with TRBD2 matching over 12 bases. Germline trimming cut 4 bases from V and 5 bases from J; bases unmatched to any gene: 3. This CDR3 spans 15 amino acids. The germline V gene encodes CDR1 SGHRS and CDR2 YFSETQ.

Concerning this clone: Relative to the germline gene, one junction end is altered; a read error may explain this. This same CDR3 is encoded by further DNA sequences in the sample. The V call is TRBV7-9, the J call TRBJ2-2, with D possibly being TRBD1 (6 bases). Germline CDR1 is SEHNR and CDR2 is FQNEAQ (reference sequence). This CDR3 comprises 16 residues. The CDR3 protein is CASSPGQFSNTGELFF. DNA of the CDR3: TGTGCCAGCAGCCCAGGACAGTTTTCGAACACCGGGGAGCTATTTTTT.

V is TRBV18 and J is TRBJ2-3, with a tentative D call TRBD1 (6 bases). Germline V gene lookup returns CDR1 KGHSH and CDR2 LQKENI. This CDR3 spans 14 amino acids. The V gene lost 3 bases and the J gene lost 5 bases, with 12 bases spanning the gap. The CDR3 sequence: CASSPMGAKDTQYF. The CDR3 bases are TGTGCCAGCTCACCCATGGGGGCCAAAGATACGCAGTATTTT.

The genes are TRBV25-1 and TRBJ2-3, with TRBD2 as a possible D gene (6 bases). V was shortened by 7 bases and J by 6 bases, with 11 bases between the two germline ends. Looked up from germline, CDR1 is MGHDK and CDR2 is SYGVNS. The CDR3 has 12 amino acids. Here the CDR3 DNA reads TGTGCCAGCACCCCAAGCGGGGATACGCAGTATTTT. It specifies CASTPSGDTQYF.

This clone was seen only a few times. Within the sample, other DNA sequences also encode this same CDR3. DNA for the CDR3: TGTGCCAGCAGCGTAGCCGGACAGGGGTCTGGAAACACCATATATTTT. Translated, it gives CASSVAGQGSGNTIYF. The chain combines TRBV9 with TRBJ1-3; 9 nucleotides line up with TRBD1. The CDR3 loop spans 16 amino acids. Looked up from germline, CDR1 is SGDLS and CDR2 is YYNGEE. The J segment lost 1 base and the V segment lost 0 bases, leaving 2 bases of the junction unmatched.

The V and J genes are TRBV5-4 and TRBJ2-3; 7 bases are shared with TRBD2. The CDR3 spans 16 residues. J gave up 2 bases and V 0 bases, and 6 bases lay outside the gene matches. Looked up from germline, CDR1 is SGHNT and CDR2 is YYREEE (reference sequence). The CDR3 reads CASSLGAAGVTDTQYF. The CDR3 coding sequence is TGTGCCAGCAGCTTGGGAGCCGCGGGGGTCACAGATACGCAGTATTTT.

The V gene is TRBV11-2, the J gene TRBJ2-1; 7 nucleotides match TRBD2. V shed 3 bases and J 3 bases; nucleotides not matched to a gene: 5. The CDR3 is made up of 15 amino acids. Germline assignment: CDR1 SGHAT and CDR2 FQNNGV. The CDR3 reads CASSFGGVNYNEQFF. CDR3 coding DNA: TGTGCCAGCAGCTTTGGGGGGGTAAACTACAATGAGCAGTTCTTC.

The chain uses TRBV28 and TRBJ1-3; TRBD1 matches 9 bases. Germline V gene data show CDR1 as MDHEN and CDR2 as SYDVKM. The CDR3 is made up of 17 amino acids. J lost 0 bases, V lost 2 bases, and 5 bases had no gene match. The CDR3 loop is CASSLGQGFSSGNTIYF. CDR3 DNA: TGTGCCAGCAGTTTAGGACAGGGGTTTAGCTCTGGAAACACCATATATTTT.

The DNA for the CDR3 is TGTGCCAGCAGCGCCCGGACTAGCGGGCCAGAGACCCAGTACTTC. As protein: CASSARTSGPETQYF. This chain uses TRBV9 with TRBJ2-5; 11 nucleotides line up with TRBD2. Trimming took 3 bases from V and 4 from J; bases not matched to a gene: 5. This CDR3 is 15 amino acids long. CDR1 and CDR2 (germline): SGDLS, YYNGEE.

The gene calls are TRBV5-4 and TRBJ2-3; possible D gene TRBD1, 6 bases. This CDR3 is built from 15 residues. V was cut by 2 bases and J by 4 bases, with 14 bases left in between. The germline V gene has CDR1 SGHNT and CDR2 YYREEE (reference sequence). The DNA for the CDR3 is TGTGCCAGCAGCTTTGGCAGGGGCGCCGCAGATACGCAGTATTTT. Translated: CASSFGRGAADTQYF.

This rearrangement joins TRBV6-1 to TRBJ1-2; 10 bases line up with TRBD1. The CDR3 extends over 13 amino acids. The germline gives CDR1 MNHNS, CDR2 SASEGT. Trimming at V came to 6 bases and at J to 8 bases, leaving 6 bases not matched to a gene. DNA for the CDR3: TGTGCCAGCAGAGACGACAGGGGGCCGGGCTACACCTTC. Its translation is CASRDDRGPGYTF.

The CDR3 sequence: CASSQAFYGYTF. In DNA, the CDR3 is TGTGCCAGCAGCCAAGCCTTCTATGGCTACACCTTC. The genes are TRBV5-4 and TRBJ1-2; no clear D gene. Deletions cut 4 bases from V and 4 bases from J, with 8 bases between. Germline assignment: CDR1 SGHNT and CDR2 YYREEE (reference sequence). The CDR3 consists of 12 residues.

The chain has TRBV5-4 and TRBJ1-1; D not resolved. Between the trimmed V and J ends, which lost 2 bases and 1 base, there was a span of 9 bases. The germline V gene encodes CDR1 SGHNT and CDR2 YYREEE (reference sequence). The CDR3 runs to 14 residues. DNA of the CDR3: TGTGCCAGCAGCTTTTCGCGGGGGAACACTGAAGCTTTCTTT. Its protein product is CASSFSRGNTEAFF.

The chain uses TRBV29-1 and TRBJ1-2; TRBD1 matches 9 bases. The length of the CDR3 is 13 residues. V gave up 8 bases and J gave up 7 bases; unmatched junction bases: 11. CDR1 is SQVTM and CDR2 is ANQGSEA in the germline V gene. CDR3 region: CSMLDRGDGGYTF. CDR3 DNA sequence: TGCAGCATGCTGGACAGGGGAGACGGTGGCTACACCTTC.

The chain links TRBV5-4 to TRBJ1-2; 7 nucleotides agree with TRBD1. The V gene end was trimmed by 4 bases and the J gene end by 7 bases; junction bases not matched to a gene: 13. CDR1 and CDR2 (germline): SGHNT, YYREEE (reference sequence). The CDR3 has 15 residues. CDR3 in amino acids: CASSTPDREGGGYTF. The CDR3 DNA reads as TGTGCCAGCAGCACACCAGACAGGGAAGGAGGTGGCTACACCTTC.

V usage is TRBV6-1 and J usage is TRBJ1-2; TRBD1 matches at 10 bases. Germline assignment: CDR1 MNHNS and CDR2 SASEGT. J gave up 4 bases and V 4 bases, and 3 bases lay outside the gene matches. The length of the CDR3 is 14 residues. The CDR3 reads CASSGWDRGYGYTF. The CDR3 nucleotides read TGTGCCAGCAGTGGGTGGGACAGGGGCTATGGCTACACCTTC.

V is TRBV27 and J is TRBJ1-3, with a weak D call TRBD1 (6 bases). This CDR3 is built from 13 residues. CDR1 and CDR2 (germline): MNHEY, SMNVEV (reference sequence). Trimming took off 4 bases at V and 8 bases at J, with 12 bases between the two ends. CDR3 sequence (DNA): TGTGCCAGCAGTTGGAAGGGGGGGGACACCATATATTTT. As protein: CASSWKGGDTIYF.

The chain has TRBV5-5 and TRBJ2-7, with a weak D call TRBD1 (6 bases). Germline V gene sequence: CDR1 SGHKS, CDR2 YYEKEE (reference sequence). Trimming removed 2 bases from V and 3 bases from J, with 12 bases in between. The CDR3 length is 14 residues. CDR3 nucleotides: TGTGCCAGCAGCTTAGGGACAACTAACTACGAGCAGTACTTC. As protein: CASSLGTTNYEQYF.

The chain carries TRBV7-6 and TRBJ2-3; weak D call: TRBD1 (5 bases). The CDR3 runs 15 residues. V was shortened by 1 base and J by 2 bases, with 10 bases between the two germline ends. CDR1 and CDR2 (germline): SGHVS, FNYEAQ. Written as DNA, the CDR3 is TGTGCCAGCAGCTTAGTTAGGGGCCTCACAGATACGCAGTATTTT. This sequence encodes CASSLVRGLTDTQYF.

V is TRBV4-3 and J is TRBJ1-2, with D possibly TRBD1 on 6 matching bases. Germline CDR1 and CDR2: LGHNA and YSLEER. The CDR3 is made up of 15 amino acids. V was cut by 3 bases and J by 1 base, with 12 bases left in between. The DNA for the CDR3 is TGCGCCAGCAGCCAGGGAACAGGGTATAACTATGGCTACACCTTC. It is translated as CASSQGTGYNYGYTF.

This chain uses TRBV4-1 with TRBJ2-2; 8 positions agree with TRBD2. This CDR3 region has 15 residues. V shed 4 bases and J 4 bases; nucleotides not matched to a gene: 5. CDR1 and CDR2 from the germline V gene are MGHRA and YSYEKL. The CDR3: CASSPGTSGTGELFF. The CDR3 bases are TGCGCCAGCAGCCCCGGGACTAGTGGCACCGGGGAGCTGTTTTTT.

The CDR3 sequence is CASSPRSSGGISSYNEQFF. In DNA, the CDR3 is TGTGCCAGCAGCCCAAGGTCTAGCGGGGGGATAAGCTCCTACAATGAGCAGTTCTTC. The chain carries TRBV7-9 and TRBJ2-1, with 11 bases matching TRBD2. After removal of 5 bases from V and 0 bases from J, the junction contained 12 bases not matched to a gene. Germline assignment: CDR1 SEHNR and CDR2 FQNEAQ (reference sequence). The CDR3 has 19 amino acids.